The 20 T cell receptor beta chains presented below share a single source sample, sequenced in a study of T cells in narcolepsy. Profiled with immunoSEQ multiplex PCR; TCRdb holds only in-frame clones, not every one. The repertoire consists of over 25,000 clones, with 79% occurring once and the leading ten covering over 5%. Sequenced: memory (CD45RA-) CD4+ T cells from blood. These receptors all come from a human donor in good health.

The rearrangement joins TRBV10-2 to TRBJ2-5; no clear D. V was shortened by 1 base and J by 6 bases, with 15 bases between the two germline ends. Germline CDR1 and CDR2: WSHSY and SAAADI. The CDR3 consists of 15 residues. Written as DNA, the CDR3 is TGCGCCAGCAGTGAGTTCGGCGGAGCCCTTAAGACCCAGTACTTC. Protein product: CASSEFGGALKTQYF.

The chain has TRBV9 and TRBJ2-3; tentative D call: TRBD1 (5 bases). Trimming took 3 bases from V and 1 from J, leaving 15 bases between them. Germline values: CDR1 SGDLS, CDR2 YYNGEE. CDR3 length: 16 residues. As DNA, the CDR3 is TGTGCCAGCAGCGGGGCGGCAGGGCAGGGCACAGATACGCAGTATTTT. Translated: CASSGAAGQGTDTQYF.

This clone was counted a few times. The chain employs TRBV5-4 and TRBJ2-7; 10 bases map to TRBD2. V lost 4 bases, J lost 6 bases, and 7 bases stayed unmatched. Germline CDR1 and CDR2: SGHNT and YYREEE (reference sequence). The CDR3 runs to 14 residues. This CDR3 reads CASSQAGGTSEQYF. DNA of the CDR3: TGTGCCAGCAGCCAAGCGGGGGGGACGTCCGAGCAGTACTTC.

This clone was detected only once. The chain links TRBV18 to TRBJ2-5, with D perhaps matching TRBD2 (5 bases). Per the germline V gene, CDR1 is KGHSH and CDR2 is LQKENI. V lost 3 bases and J 0 bases, leaving 5 bases between the germline ends. There are 13 residues in the CDR3. Here the CDR3 reads CASSPGDQETQYF. The DNA for the CDR3 is TGTGCCAGCTCACCGGGAGACCAAGAGACCCAGTACTTC.

This chain links TRBV9 with TRBJ2-1; 9 nucleotides align to TRBD2. Germline-derived CDR1 and CDR2 are SGDLS and YYNGEE. This CDR3 is built from 16 residues. The J segment lost 10 bases and the V segment lost 4 bases, leaving 15 bases of the junction unmatched. The DNA for the CDR3 is TGTGCCAGCAGCTATAGCGGGAGAGCCGGCGGTATAGAGCAGTTCTTC. Protein: CASSYSGRAGGIEQFF. The entire variable domain, with the rest obtained from reference TRBV9 and TRBJ2-1, is as follows: DSGVTQTPKHLITATGQRVTLRCSPRSGDLSVYWYQQSLDQGLQFLIQYYNGEERAKGNILERFSAQQFPDLHSELNLSSLELGDSALYFCASSYSGRAGGIEQFFGPGTRLTVL.

V and J are TRBV4-1 and TRBJ1-4; no clear D. The CDR3 is 16 amino acids. Trimming took 0 bases from V and 8 from J, leaving 16 bases between them. The germline CDR1 and CDR2 sequences are MGHRA and YSYEKL. The CDR3 sequence: CASSQDFPVTTEKLFF. CDR3 in DNA: TGCGCCAGCAGCCAAGATTTTCCAGTCACTACGGAAAAACTGTTTTTT.

This chain's CDR3 is CAALPSPENTEAFF. The CDR3 nucleotides read TGTGCCGCTCTCCCGAGTCCAGAGAACACTGAAGCTTTCTTT. The rearrangement links TRBV28 to TRBJ1-1, with no clear D. V was shortened by 11 bases and J by 1 base, with 17 bases between the two germline ends. This CDR3 spans 14 amino acids. Germline V gene sequence: CDR1 MDHEN, CDR2 SYDVKM.

The rearrangement links TRBV20-1 to TRBJ2-5; D is undetermined. Deletions cut 4 bases from V and 0 bases from J, with 3 bases between. From germline, CDR1 is DFQATT and CDR2 SNEGSKA (reference sequence). The length of the CDR3 is 11 residues. Written as DNA, the CDR3 is TGCAGTGCTAAGCACCAAGAGACCCAGTACTTC. Its protein product is CSAKHQETQYF.

The genes are TRBV5-1 and TRBJ2-7, with D unclear. The CDR3 extends over 13 amino acids. In germline, CDR1 is SGHRS, CDR2 YFSETQ. Trimming shortened V by 0 bases and J by 3 bases, and 7 bases separated the two germline ends. Here the CDR3 reads CASSLGVSYEQYF. CDR3 DNA: TGCGCCAGCAGCTTGGGGGTCAGCTACGAGCAGTACTTC.

The chain joins TRBV5-5 to TRBJ1-5, with a tentative D call TRBD1 (6 bases). The V and J ends lost 4 bases and 1 base respectively, with 15 bases between them. The CDR3 contains 16 residues. Germline V gene data show CDR1 as SGHKS and CDR2 as YYEKEE (reference sequence). The CDR3 coding sequence is TGTGCCAGCAGCCCACGACAGGCCAGGAGCAATCAGCCCCAGCATTTT. Protein product: CASSPRQARSNQPQHF.

This chain links TRBV10-3 with TRBJ1-4; tentatively, D is TRBD1 (5 bases). V gave up 6 bases and J gave up 7 bases, with 18 bases separating them. This CDR3 is 15 amino acids long. Germline values: CDR1 ENHRY, CDR2 SYGVKD. The CDR3 here is CAIRNSGAEGEKLFF. The CDR3 nucleotides are TGTGCCATCAGGAACTCCGGGGCTGAGGGTGAAAAACTGTTTTTT.

The CDR3 is CASSRTPRINTGELFF. DNA of the CDR3: TGCGCCAGCAGCCGCACCCCTCGGATAAACACCGGGGAGCTGTTTTTT. The chain couples TRBV4-3 to TRBJ2-2; no clear D. Trimming pared 4 bases from V and 2 bases from J, leaving 14 bases between. This CDR3 region has 16 residues. Germline V gene sequence: CDR1 LGHNA, CDR2 YSLEER.

The chain couples TRBV28 to TRBJ1-1, with D unclear. Germline CDR1 reads MDHEN; CDR2 reads SYDVKM. Trimming stripped 2 bases from V and 3 bases from J, with 7 bases between. The CDR3 extends over 13 amino acids. This chain's CDR3 is CASSLPGDTEAFF. CDR3 DNA sequence: TGTGCCAGCAGTTTACCGGGCGACACTGAAGCTTTCTTT.

This clone has more than one count but fewer than ten. V gene TRBV27 combines with J gene TRBJ1-5; D not resolved. Germline loops: CDR1 MNHEY, CDR2 SMNVEV (reference sequence). V dropped 1 base and J dropped 0 bases, with 7 bases sitting between them. The CDR3 is 15 amino acids. CDR3 bases: TGTGCCAGCAGTTTATGGGGAAATAGCAATCAGCCCCAGCATTTT. Residues: CASSLWGNSNQPQHF.

The chain links TRBV19 to TRBJ1-5, with D unresolved. Germline values: CDR1 LNHDA, CDR2 SQIVND (reference sequence). CDR3 length: 13 residues. Trimming pared 8 bases from V and 7 bases from J, leaving 15 bases between. This chain's CDR3 is CASEGSRDQPQHF. The CDR3 coding sequence is TGTGCCAGTGAGGGAAGCAGAGACCAGCCCCAGCATTTT.

CDR3 amino acids: CASSEEFQETQYF. The CDR3 nucleotides are TGTGCCAGCAGTGAGGAGTTCCAAGAGACCCAGTACTTC. This chain links TRBV2 with TRBJ2-5, with unresolved D. The CDR3 is 13 amino acids. Germline V lookup: CDR1 SNHLY, CDR2 FYNNEI. V was clipped by 3 bases and J by 1 base, with 6 bases between them. Complete variable domain (other parts from reference TRBV2 and TRBJ2-5): EPEVTQTPSHQVTQMGQEVILRCVPISNHLYFYWYRQILGQKVEFLVSFYNNEISEKSEIFDDQFSVERPDGSNFTLKIRSTKLEDSAMYFCASSEEFQETQYFGPGTRLLVL.

This sequence joins TRBV28 and TRBJ1-1; maybe TRBD1 (6 bases). The CDR3 is 16 amino acids. Trimming removed 6 bases at V and 0 bases at J, with 17 bases between. Germline values: CDR1 MDHEN, CDR2 SYDVKM. In nucleotides, the CDR3 is TGTGCCAGCAGGTCCCGGGGGGGGCTTATGAACACTGAAGCTTTCTTT. This gives the protein CASRSRGGLMNTEAFF.

The gene calls are TRBV7-3 and TRBJ2-1, with 13 bases identical to TRBD2. V shed 4 bases and J 6 bases; nucleotides not matched to a gene: 0. The CDR3 runs to 14 residues. Germline CDR1 SGHTA, CDR2 FQGTGA. In DNA form, the CDR3 reads TGTGCCAGCAGCTGGACTAGCGGGAGCAATGAGCAGTTCTTC. It codes for CASSWTSGSNEQFF.

The sample holds one count of this clone. The chain uses TRBV4-1 and TRBJ1-2, with D uncertain. CDR1 and CDR2 from the germline V gene are MGHRA and YSYEKL. The CDR3 contains 13 residues. The V and J ends lost 6 bases and 0 bases respectively, with 8 bases between them. CDR3 DNA: TGCGCCAGCAGAGGGATGTCTAACTATGGCTACACCTTC. Translation: CASRGMSNYGYTF.

The rearrangement joins TRBV7-2 to TRBJ1-5; D is unresolved. The CDR3 has 15 amino acids. V lost 5 bases and J lost 6, with 17 bases in between. Germline V CDR1 and CDR2: SGHTA, FQGNSA. The CDR3 here is CASSPPPAWGQPQHF. In DNA form, the CDR3 reads TGTGCCAGCAGCCCACCGCCAGCCTGGGGTCAGCCCCAGCATTTT.